This TCR beta chain was obtained from a study of control samples from healthy donors and cancer patients. Trimming took 0 bases from V and 1 from J, leaving 9 bases between them. The germline V gene has CDR1 SGHAT and CDR2 FQNNGV. This CDR3 contains 15 residues. TCRdb's copy holds only in-frame clones and misses some; the assay was immunoSEQ multiplex PCR. Counted here are roughly 50,000 clones, around 94% occurring once; the ten biggest clones make up around 4.2%. Material for sequencing was blood. The source is a man aged 25-45 years in good health. The chain recombines TRBV11-2 with TRBJ1-2; D is perhaps TRBD1 (6 bases). CDR3 sequence reads: CASSLEGARNYGYTF. The CDR3 bases are TGTGCCAGCAGCTTAGAGGGGGCGCGTAACTATGGCTACACCTTC. The whole variable domain, remainder taken from reference TRBV11-2 and TRBJ1-2, is EAGVAQSPRYKIIEKRQSVAFWCNPISGHATLYWYQQILGQGPKLLIQFQNNGVVDDSQLPKDRFSAERLKGVDSTLKIQPAKLEDSAVYLCASSLEGARNYGYTFGSGTRLTVV.